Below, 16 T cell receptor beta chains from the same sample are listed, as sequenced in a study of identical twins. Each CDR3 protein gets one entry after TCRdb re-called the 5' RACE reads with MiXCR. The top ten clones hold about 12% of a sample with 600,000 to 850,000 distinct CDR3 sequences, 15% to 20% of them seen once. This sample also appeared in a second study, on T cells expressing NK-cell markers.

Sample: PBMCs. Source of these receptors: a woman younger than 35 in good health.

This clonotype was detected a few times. The CDR3 DNA reads TGTGCCAGCAGGAATTTCGGTGAGCAGTTCTTC. As protein: CASRNFGEQFF. The chain uses TRBV6-5 and TRBJ2-1, with no clear D. CDR1 MNHEY and CDR2 SVGAGI come from the germline V gene. The CDR3 spans 11 residues. Deletions cut 6 bases from V and 9 bases from J, with 9 bases between.

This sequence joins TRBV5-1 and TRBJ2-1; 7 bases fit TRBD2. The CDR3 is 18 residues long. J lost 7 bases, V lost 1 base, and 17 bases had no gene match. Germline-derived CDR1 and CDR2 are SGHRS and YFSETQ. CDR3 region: CASSLPKEAGFGENEQFF. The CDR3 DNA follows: TGCGCCAGCAGCTTGCCTAAAGAAGCGGGATTTGGGGAGAATGAGCAGTTCTTC.

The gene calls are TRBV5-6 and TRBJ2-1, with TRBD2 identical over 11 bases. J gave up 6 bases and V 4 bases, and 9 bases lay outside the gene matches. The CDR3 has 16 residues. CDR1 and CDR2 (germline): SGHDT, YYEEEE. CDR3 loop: CASSPSGRSWGNEQFF. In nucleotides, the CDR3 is TGTGCCAGCAGCCCTAGCGGGAGGTCGTGGGGCAATGAGCAGTTCTTC.

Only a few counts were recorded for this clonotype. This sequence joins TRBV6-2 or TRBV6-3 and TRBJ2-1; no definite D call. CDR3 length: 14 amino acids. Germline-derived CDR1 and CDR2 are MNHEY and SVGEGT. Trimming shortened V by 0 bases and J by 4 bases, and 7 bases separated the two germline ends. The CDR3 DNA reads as TGTGCCAGCAGTTACTCCGCGCCGTACAATGAGCAGTTCTTC. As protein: CASSYSAPYNEQFF.

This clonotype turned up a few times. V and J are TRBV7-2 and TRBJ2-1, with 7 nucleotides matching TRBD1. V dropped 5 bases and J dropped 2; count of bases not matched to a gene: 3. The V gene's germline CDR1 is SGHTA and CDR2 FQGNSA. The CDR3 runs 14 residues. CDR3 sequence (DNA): TGTGCCAGCAGCATGGGGACAGCCTACAATGAGCAGTTCTTC. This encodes CASSMGTAYNEQFF.

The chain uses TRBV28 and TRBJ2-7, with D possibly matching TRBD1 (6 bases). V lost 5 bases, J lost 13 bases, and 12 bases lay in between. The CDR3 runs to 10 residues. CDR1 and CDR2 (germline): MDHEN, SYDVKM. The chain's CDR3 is CASSGRGAYF. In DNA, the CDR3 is TGTGCCAGCAGTGGCAGGGGTGCATACTTC.

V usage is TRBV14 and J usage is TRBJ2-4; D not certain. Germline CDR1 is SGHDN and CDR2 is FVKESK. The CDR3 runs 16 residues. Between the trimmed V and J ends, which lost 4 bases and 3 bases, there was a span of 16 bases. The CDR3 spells CASSPLTSEVKNIQYF. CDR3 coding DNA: TGTGCCAGCAGCCCCCTCACCTCAGAGGTCAAAAACATTCAGTACTTC.

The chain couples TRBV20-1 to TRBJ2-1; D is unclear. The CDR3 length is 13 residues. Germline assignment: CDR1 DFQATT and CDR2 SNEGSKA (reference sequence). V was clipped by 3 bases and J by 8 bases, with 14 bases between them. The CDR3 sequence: CSASRPSGDEQFF. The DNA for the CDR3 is TGCAGTGCTAGCCGCCCCTCGGGCGATGAGCAGTTCTTC.

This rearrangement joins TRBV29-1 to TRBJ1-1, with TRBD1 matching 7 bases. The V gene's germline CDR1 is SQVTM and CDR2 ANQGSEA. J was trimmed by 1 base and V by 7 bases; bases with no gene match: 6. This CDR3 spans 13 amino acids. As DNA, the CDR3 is TGCAGCGGACACCGACAGGGGAACACTGAAGCTTTCTTT. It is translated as CSGHRQGNTEAFF.

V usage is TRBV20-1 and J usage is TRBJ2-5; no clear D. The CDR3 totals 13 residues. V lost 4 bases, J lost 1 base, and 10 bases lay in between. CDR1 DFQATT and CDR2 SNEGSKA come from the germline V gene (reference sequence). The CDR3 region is CSATDSLQETQYF. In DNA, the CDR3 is TGCAGTGCTACCGACTCCCTCCAAGAGACCCAGTACTTC.

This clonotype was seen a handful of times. This chain's CDR3 is CASSWAGRPTEAFF. The CDR3 DNA is TGTGCCAGCAGTTGGGCAGGCCGGCCCACTGAAGCTTTCTTT. The V and J genes are TRBV6-2 or TRBV6-3 and TRBJ1-1, with D unresolved. Germline CDR1 is MNHEY and CDR2 is SVGEGT. Trimming took off 4 bases at V and 4 bases at J, with 13 bases between the two ends. There are 14 residues in the CDR3.

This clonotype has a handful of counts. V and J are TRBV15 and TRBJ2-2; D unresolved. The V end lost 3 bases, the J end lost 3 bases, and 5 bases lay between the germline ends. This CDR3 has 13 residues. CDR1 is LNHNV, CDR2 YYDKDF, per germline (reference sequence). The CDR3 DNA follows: TGTGCCACCAGCAGTGGTTACACCGGGGAGCTGTTTTTT. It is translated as CATSSGYTGELFF.

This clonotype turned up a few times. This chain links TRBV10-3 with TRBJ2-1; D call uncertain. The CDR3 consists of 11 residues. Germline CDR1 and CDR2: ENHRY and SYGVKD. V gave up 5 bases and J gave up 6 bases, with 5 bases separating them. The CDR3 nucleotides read TGTGCCATCAGTAGGACCAATGAGCAGTTCTTC. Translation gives CAISRTNEQFF.

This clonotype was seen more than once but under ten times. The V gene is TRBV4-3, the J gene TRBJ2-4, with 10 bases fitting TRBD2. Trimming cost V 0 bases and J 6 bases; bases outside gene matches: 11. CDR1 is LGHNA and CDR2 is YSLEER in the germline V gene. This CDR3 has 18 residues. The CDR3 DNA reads TGCGCCAGCAGCCAAGAAAGGGGCCTAGCGGGAGCGGGAAACATTCAGTACTTC. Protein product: CASSQERGLAGAGNIQYF.

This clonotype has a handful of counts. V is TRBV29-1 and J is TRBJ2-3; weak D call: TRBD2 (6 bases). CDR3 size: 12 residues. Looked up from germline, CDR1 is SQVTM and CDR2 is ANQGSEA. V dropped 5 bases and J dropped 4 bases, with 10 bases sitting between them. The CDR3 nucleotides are TGCAGCGTTTCGGCGGGGCCAGATACGCAGTATTTT. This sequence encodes CSVSAGPDTQYF.

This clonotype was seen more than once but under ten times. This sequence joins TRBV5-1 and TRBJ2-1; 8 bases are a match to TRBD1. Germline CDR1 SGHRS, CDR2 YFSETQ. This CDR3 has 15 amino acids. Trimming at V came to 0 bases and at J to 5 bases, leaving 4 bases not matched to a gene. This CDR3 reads CASSLDQGANNEQFF. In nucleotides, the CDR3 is TGCGCCAGCAGCTTGGACCAGGGGGCGAACAATGAGCAGTTCTTC. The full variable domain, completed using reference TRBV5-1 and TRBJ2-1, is KAGVTQTPRYLIKTRGQQVTLSCSPISGHRSVSWYQQTPGQGLQFLFEYFSETQRNKGNFPGRFSGRQFSNSRSEMNVSTLELGDSALYLCASSLDQGANNEQFFGPGTRLTVL.